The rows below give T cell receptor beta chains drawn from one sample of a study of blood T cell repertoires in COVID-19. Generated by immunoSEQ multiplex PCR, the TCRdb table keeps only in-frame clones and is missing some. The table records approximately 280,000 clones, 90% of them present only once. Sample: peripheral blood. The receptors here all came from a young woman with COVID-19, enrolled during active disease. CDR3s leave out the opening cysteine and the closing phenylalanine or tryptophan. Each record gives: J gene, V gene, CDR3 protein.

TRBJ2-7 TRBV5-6 ASSSTRGEQY
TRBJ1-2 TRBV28 AAFSQRNYGYT
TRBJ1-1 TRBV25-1 ASSERQGGTEAF
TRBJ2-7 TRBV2 ASKTHSYEQY
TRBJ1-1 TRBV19 ASCGQGATEAF
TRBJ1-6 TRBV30 AWSLEPYNSPLH
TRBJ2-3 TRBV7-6 ASTLAGADTQY
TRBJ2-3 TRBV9 ASSSGTSGSPGTDTQY
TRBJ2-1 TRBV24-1 ATSDWTGVEEQF
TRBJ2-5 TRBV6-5 ASRGRLRETQY
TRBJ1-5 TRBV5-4 ASSLQGGDQPQH
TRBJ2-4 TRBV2 ASGRGKNIQY
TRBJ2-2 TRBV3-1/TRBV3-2 ASSQDRLELF
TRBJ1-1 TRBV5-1 ASSLVSGGKTEAF
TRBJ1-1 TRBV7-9 ASSLVEGGGTEAF
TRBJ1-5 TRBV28 ASTWTGGFLRPQH